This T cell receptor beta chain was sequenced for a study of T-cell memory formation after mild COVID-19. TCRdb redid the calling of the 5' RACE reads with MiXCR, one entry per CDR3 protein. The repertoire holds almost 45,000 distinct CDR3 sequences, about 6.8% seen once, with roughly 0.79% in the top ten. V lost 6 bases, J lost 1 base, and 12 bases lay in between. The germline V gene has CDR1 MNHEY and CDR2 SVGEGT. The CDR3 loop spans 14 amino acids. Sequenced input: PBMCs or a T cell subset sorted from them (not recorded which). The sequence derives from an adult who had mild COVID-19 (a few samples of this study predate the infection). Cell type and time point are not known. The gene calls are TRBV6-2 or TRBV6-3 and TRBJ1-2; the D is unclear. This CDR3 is CASRSTSVNYGYTF. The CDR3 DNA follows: TGTGCCAGCAGGTCGACAAGTGTTAACTATGGCTACACCTTC.